These 20 T cell receptor beta chains came from one sample sequenced in a study of vaccination effects on CD4 cells after COVID-19. Data came from immunoSEQ multiplex PCR; TCRdb stores just in-frame clones and leaves some out. Of about 73,000 clones detected, over 65% appear once; the ten largest clones hold about 2%. A 10-day culture period preceded the isolation of CD4+ T cells. Two-dose BNT162b2 or mRNA-1273 vaccination was given to participants. No cognate antigen is known for these TCRs. Sequenced material: CD4+ T cells from PBMCs cultured without peptide, taken after COVID-19 vaccination. The source is a human donor who received a COVID-19 vaccine.

The CDR3 coding sequence is TGTGCCAGCAGCTTGCCGGGGGGTAATGAAAAACTGTTTTTT. It is translated as CASSLPGGNEKLFF. The chain has TRBV5-6 and TRBJ1-4; maybe TRBD1 (5 bases). The CDR3 covers 14 residues. Germline loops: CDR1 SGHDT, CDR2 YYEEEE. V was trimmed by 1 base and J by 4 bases, leaving 8 bases between them.

The V and J genes are TRBV6-2 or TRBV6-3 and TRBJ1-5; D gene uncertain. With 6 bases removed from V and 2 bases from J, the gap between germline ends came to 11 bases. The CDR3 totals 14 residues. Germline CDR1 is MNHEY and CDR2 is SVGEGT. The CDR3 sequence: CASSRPGGNQPQHF. For the CDR3, the DNA is TGTGCCAGCAGCCGGCCAGGAGGCAATCAGCCCCAGCATTTT.

This clone appeared a few times. The chain is built from TRBV10-1 and TRBJ1-6, with TRBD1 matching 7 bases. The germline CDR1 and CDR2 sequences are WNHNN and SYGVQD (reference sequence). The CDR3 sequence is 16 residues long. Trimming at V came to 6 bases and at J to 7 bases, leaving 12 bases not matched to a gene. This CDR3 reads CASSRTTGAGNSPLHF. In nucleotides, the CDR3 is TGCGCCAGCAGCCGGACCACAGGGGCCGGCAATTCACCCCTCCACTTT.

This rearrangement joins TRBV19 to TRBJ1-1; D is unclear. In germline, CDR1 is LNHDA, CDR2 SQIVND (reference sequence). The CDR3 is 13 amino acids. V was clipped by 3 bases and J by 0 bases, with 5 bases between them. The CDR3 bases are TGTGCCAGTAGTATGGCGGTGAACACTGAAGCTTTCTTT. Its translation is CASSMAVNTEAFF.

V and J are TRBV5-1 and TRBJ1-2; no definite D call. The CDR3 covers 13 residues. Trimming pared 3 bases from V and 5 bases from J, leaving 11 bases between. Germline V gene lookup returns CDR1 SGHRS and CDR2 YFSETQ. CDR3 residues: CASSSGASYGYTF. CDR3 in DNA: TGCGCCAGCAGCTCCGGAGCTTCATATGGCTACACCTTC.

This clone was detected only a few times. V gene TRBV5-1 combines with J gene TRBJ1-6, with 7 bases matching TRBD1. The CDR3 runs to 17 residues. Germline V gene sequence: CDR1 SGHRS, CDR2 YFSETQ. With 0 bases clipped from V and 5 bases from J, the junction kept 8 bases outside the gene matches. The DNA for the CDR3 is TGCGCCAGCAGCTTGGATAACAGGGGCCTTGATAATTCACCCCTCCACTTT. This sequence encodes CASSLDNRGLDNSPLHF. The variable domain in full, completed from reference TRBV5-1 and TRBJ1-6, reads KAGVTQTPRYLIKTRGQQVTLSCSPISGHRSVSWYQQTPGQGLQFLFEYFSETQRNKGNFPGRFSGRQFSNSRSEMNVSTLELGDSALYLCASSLDNRGLDNSPLHFGNGTRLTVT.

The chain combines TRBV30 with TRBJ1-1, with 7 positions matching TRBD1. Germline CDR1 and CDR2: GTSNPN and SVGIG (reference sequence). With V trimmed by 5 bases and J by 5 bases, 5 bases remained unmatched. CDR3 size: 12 residues. CDR3 region: CAWQGGGTEAFF. CDR3 DNA sequence: TGTGCCTGGCAGGGGGGAGGGACTGAAGCTTTCTTT.

This chain links TRBV27 with TRBJ1-6; D may be TRBD1 (6 bases). Germline CDR1 MNHEY, CDR2 SMNVEV (reference sequence). CDR3 length equals 19 residues. Trimming removed 2 bases from V and 2 bases from J, with 19 bases in between. The CDR3 sequence: CASSLVGHTLGTYNSPLHF. CDR3 nucleotides: TGTGCCAGCAGTTTAGTGGGACACACCTTGGGCACCTATAATTCACCCCTCCACTTT.

This clone was observed a handful of times. The chain carries TRBV19 and TRBJ1-5, with 8 bases matching TRBD1. The CDR3 runs 15 residues. In germline, CDR1 is LNHDA, CDR2 SQIVND (reference sequence). V lost 4 bases to trimming and J lost 6 bases; unmatched junction nucleotides: 8. The CDR3 loop reads CASSTQGAEVQPQHF. As DNA, the CDR3 is TGTGCCAGTAGTACCCAGGGGGCTGAAGTTCAGCCCCAGCATTTT.

The V call is TRBV14, the J call TRBJ2-2; no clear D gene. CDR3 length: 15 residues. The germline V gene encodes CDR1 SGHDN and CDR2 FVKESK. V was shortened by 3 bases and J by 2 bases, with 10 bases between the two germline ends. The CDR3 loop reads CASSQVGDNTGELFF. CDR3 nucleotides: TGTGCCAGCAGCCAGGTGGGCGATAACACCGGGGAGCTGTTTTTT.

This clone has more than one count but fewer than ten. Here the CDR3 DNA reads TGTGCCATCAGGCCACAGGGAGGTGGTTCGTCAGATACGCAGTATTTT. It encodes CAIRPQGGGSSDTQYF. The chain joins TRBV10-3 to TRBJ2-3; either TRBD1 or TRBD2 may fit D (6 bases each). V was cut by 6 bases and J by 4 bases, with 20 bases left in between. Per germline, CDR1 ENHRY and CDR2 SYGVKD. The CDR3 sequence is 16 residues long.

This sequence joins TRBV5-5 and TRBJ1-2, with no clear D. The CDR3 spans 16 residues. Per the germline V gene, CDR1 is SGHKS and CDR2 is YYEKEE (reference sequence). V shed 1 base and J shed 4 bases, with 17 bases lying between them. The CDR3 protein is CASSLRAAGNFYGYTF. In DNA form, the CDR3 reads TGTGCCAGCAGCTTGAGAGCAGCAGGAAATTTCTATGGCTACACCTTC.

A single count supports this clone. The rearrangement links TRBV12-5 to TRBJ1-1; TRBD1 aligns across 7 bases. CDR3 length: 20 amino acids. The germline CDR1 and CDR2 sequences are LGHNT and FRNRAP. With V trimmed by 1 base and J by 0 bases, 17 bases remained unmatched. CDR3 in amino acids: CASGLGTAGLGQILNTEAFF. The CDR3 DNA reads TGTGCTAGTGGTTTGGGGACCGCAGGTCTGGGACAGATTTTGAACACTGAAGCTTTCTTT.

J is TRBJ1-1 and V is TRBV19, with 7 bases fitting TRBD1. The germline V gene has CDR1 LNHDA and CDR2 SQIVND (reference sequence). CDR3 length equals 14 residues. Germline trimming cut 4 bases from V and 1 base from J; bases unmatched to any gene: 3. In nucleotides, the CDR3 is TGTGCCAGTAGTACGGGACAGCCGAACACTGAAGCTTTCTTT. Translating it yields CASSTGQPNTEAFF. Supplemented by reference TRBV19 and TRBJ1-1, the full variable domain reads DGGITQSPKYLFRKEGQNVTLSCEQNLNHDAMYWYRQDPGQGLRLIYYSQIVNDFQKGDIAEGYSVSREKKESFPLTVTSAQKNPTAFYLCASSTGQPNTEAFFGQGTRLTVV.

This clone was detected only a few times. This chain joins TRBV25-1 and TRBJ1-5; D not resolved. The CDR3 loop spans 14 amino acids. Deletions cut 8 bases from V and 8 bases from J, with 19 bases between. Germline assignment: CDR1 MGHDK and CDR2 SYGVNS. As DNA, the CDR3 is TGTGCCAGCGCGACGGCTCTAGAATCAGAGCCCCAGCATTTT. Amino acids: CASATALESEPQHF.

The genes are TRBV24-1 and TRBJ2-2; either TRBD1 or TRBD2 may supply D (6 bases each). Germline V gene data show CDR1 as KGHDR and CDR2 as SFDVKD. The V end was cut by 9 bases, the J end by 1 base, with 23 bases between. There are 18 residues in the CDR3. CDR3 DNA sequence: TGTGCCACCGCAGGGGCCGGGTACGGGGGACAGAACACCGGGGAGCTGTTTTTT. Protein sequence: CATAGAGYGGQNTGELFF.

This chain connects TRBV6-6 to TRBJ1-5; D is undetermined. Trimming pared 6 bases from V and 0 bases from J, leaving 9 bases between. The CDR3 totals 14 residues. Germline V gene sequence: CDR1 MNHNY, CDR2 SVGAGI (reference sequence). CDR3 sequence: CASRQTFSNQPQHF. CDR3 sequence (DNA): TGTGCCAGCAGGCAGACATTTAGCAATCAGCCCCAGCATTTT.

V usage is TRBV18 and J usage is TRBJ2-1, with D hard to call. Per the germline V gene, CDR1 is KGHSH and CDR2 is LQKENI. This CDR3 comprises 15 residues. V was cut by 2 bases and J by 8 bases, with 16 bases left in between. The CDR3 sequence is CASSPMLQVADEQFF. The CDR3 region has the DNA TGTGCCAGCTCACCAATGTTGCAGGTTGCGGATGAGCAGTTCTTC.

The chain couples TRBV6-5 to TRBJ2-3; D remains unclear. Germline assignment: CDR1 MNHEY and CDR2 SVGAGI. V was shortened by 2 bases and J by 1 base, with 13 bases between the two germline ends. There are 16 residues in the CDR3. This chain's CDR3 is CASSYLRQSGTDTQYF. CDR3 coding DNA: TGTGCCAGCAGTTACCTCCGCCAATCTGGCACAGATACGCAGTATTTT.

A single count supports this clone. The rearrangement uses TRBV5-1 and TRBJ2-5; D gene uncertain. The CDR3 has 11 amino acids. Germline CDR1 SGHRS, CDR2 YFSETQ. V was trimmed by 4 bases and J by 5 bases, leaving 6 bases between them. In DNA form, the CDR3 reads TGCGCCAGCAGCGCGACGGAGACCCAGTACTTC. This codes for CASSATETQYF.